Following are 5 T cell receptor beta chains from one sample sequenced in a study of cytomegalovirus exposure and HLA in healthy donors. Primers for the PCR totalled 60 Vbeta and 13 Jbeta. Libraries were prepared by immunoSEQ multiplex PCR; TCRdb keeps only in-frame clonotypes and omits some of them. The specimen's table records under 200,000 clones. The sequenced sample consisted of PBMCs. The receptors originated from a man between 25 and 39 years old in good health and CMV-seronegative.

The chain recombines TRBV9 with TRBJ1-1, with 12 bases identical to TRBD1. The CDR3 totals 17 residues. With V trimmed by 3 bases and J by 1 base, 7 bases remained unmatched. Germline V gene data show CDR1 as SGDLS and CDR2 as YYNGEE. CDR3 nucleotides: TGTGCCAGCAGCGCCGGGACAGGGGGCCCATGGAACACTGAAGCTTTCTTT. Amino acids: CASSAGTGGPWNTEAFF.

The chain joins TRBV28 to TRBJ1-4, with 8 bases lining up with TRBD1. This CDR3 has 15 residues. With 6 bases clipped from V and 2 bases from J, the junction kept 5 bases outside the gene matches. Per germline, CDR1 MDHEN and CDR2 SYDVKM. CDR3 protein: CASSLQGETNEKLFF. Written as DNA, the CDR3 is TGTGCCAGCAGCTTACAGGGGGAGACTAATGAAAAACTGTTTTTT.

As DNA, the CDR3 is TGTGCCAGCAGCGTACGTGAGGGCGCGGATGAGCAGTTCTTC. This sequence encodes CASSVREGADEQFF. The chain links TRBV9 to TRBJ2-1; TRBD2 might be the D (5 bases). The CDR3 sequence is 14 residues long. Germline V gene data show CDR1 as SGDLS and CDR2 as YYNGEE. Trimming pared 1 base from V and 8 bases from J, leaving 13 bases between.

V is TRBV29-1 and J is TRBJ2-2, with 7 nucleotides matching TRBD1. The CDR3 length is 13 residues. The V and J ends lost 7 bases and 6 bases, in that order; junction bases with no gene match: 8. CDR1 SQVTM and CDR2 ANQGSEA come from the germline V gene. CDR3 amino acids: CSAAPTGSGELFF. The CDR3 nucleotides are TGCAGCGCAGCCCCGACAGGGTCCGGGGAGCTGTTTTTT.

V is TRBV7-8 and J is TRBJ2-7; 10 bases are shared with TRBD1. Trimming removed 5 bases from V and 6 bases from J; junction bases left unmatched: 10. The CDR3 sequence is 15 residues long. Germline assignment: CDR1 SGHVS and CDR2 FQNEAQ. The CDR3 reads CASSPRQGANCEQYF. The CDR3 bases are TGTGCCAGCAGCCCTCGACAGGGGGCGAACTGCGAGCAGTACTTC.